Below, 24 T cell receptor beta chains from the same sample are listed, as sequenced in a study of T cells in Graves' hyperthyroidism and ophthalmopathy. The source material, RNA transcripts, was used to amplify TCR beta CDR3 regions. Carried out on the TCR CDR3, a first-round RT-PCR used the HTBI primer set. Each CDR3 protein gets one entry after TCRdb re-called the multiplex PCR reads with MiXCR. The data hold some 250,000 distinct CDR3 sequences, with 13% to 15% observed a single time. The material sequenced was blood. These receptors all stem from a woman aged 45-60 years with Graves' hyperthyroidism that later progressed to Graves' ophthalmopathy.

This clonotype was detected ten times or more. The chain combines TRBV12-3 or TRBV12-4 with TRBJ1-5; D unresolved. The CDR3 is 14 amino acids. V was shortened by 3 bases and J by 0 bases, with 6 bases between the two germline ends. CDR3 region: CASSFLYSNQPQHF. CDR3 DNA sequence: TGTGCCAGCAGTTTTTTGTATAGCAATCAGCCCCAGCATTTT.

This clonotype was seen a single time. In nucleotides, the CDR3 is TGTGCCAGCACCGACAGACTAGCGGGAGGGGTGAGCACAGATACGCAGTATTTT. It translates to CASTDRLAGGVSTDTQYF. The chain joins TRBV6-2 or TRBV6-3 to TRBJ2-3, with 14 bases aligning to TRBD2. Germline lookup yields CDR1 MNHEY and CDR2 SVGEGT. This CDR3 contains 18 residues. Germline trimming cut 7 bases from V and 0 bases from J; bases unmatched to any gene: 9.

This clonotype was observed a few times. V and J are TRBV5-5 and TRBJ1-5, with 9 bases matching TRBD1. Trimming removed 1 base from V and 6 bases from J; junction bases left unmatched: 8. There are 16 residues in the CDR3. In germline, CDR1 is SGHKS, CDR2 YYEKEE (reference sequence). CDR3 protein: CASSLSTGGAGQPQHF. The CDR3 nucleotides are TGTGCCAGCAGCTTGAGTACAGGGGGCGCGGGTCAGCCCCAGCATTTT. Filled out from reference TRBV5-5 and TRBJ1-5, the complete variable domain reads DAGVTQSPTHLIKTRGQQVTLRCSPISGHKSVSWYQQVLGQGPQFIFQYYEKEERGRGNFPDRFSARQFPNYSSELNVNALLLGDSALYLCASSLSTGGAGQPQHFGDGTRLSIL.

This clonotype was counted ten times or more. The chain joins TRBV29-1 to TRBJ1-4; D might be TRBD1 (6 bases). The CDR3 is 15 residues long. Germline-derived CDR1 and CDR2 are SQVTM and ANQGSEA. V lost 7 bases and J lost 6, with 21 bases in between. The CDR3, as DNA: TGCAGCGCGGTTACACCAGGGGCGGGGGATGAAAAACTGTTTTTT. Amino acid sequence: CSAVTPGAGDEKLFF.

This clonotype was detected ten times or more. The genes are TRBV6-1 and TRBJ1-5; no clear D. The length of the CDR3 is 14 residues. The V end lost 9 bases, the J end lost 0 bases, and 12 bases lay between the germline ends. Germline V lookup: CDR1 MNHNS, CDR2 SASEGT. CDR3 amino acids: CASDRTHSNQPQHF. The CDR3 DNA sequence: TGTGCCAGTGATCGGACTCATAGCAATCAGCCCCAGCATTTT.

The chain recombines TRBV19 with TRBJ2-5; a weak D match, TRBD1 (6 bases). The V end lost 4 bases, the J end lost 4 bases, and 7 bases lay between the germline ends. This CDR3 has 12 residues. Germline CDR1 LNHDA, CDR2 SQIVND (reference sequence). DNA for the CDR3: TGTGCCAGTAGTAACAGGGCAGAGACCCAGTACTTC. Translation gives CASSNRAETQYF. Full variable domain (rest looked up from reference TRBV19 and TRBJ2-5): DGGITQSPKYLFRKEGQNVTLSCEQNLNHDAMYWYRQDPGQGLRLIYYSQIVNDFQKGDIAEGYSVSREKKESFPLTVTSAQKNPTAFYLCASSNRAETQYFGPGTRLLVL.

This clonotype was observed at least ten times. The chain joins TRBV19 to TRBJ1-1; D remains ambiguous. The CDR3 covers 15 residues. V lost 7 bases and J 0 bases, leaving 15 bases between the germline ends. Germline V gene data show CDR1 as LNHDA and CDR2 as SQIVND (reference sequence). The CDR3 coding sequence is TGTGCCAGTACCCCCATGGAATCTTTGAACACTGAAGCTTTCTTT. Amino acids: CASTPMESLNTEAFF.

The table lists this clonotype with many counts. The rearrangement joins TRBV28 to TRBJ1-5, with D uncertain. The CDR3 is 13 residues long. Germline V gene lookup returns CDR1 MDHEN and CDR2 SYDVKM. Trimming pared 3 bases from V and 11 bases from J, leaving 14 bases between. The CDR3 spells CASSLAHPVAQHF. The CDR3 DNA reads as TGTGCCAGCAGTTTGGCGCACCCCGTGGCCCAGCATTTT. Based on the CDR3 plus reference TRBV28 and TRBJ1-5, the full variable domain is DVKVTQSSRYLVKRTGEKVFLECVQDMDHENMFWYRQDPGLGLRLIYFSYDVKMKEKGDIPEGYSVSREKKERFSLILESASTNQTSMYLCASSLAHPVAQHFGDGTRLSIL.

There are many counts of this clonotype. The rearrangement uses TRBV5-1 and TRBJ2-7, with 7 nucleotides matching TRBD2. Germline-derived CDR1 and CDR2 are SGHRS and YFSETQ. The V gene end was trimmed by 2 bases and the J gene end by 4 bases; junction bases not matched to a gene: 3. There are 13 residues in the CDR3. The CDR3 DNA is TGCGCCAGCAGCTTCGGACTAGAATACGAGCAGTACTTC. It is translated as CASSFGLEYEQYF. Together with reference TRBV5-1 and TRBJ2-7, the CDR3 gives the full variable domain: KAGVTQTPRYLIKTRGQQVTLSCSPISGHRSVSWYQQTPGQGLQFLFEYFSETQRNKGNFPGRFSGRQFSNSRSEMNVSTLELGDSALYLCASSFGLEYEQYFGPGTRLTVT.

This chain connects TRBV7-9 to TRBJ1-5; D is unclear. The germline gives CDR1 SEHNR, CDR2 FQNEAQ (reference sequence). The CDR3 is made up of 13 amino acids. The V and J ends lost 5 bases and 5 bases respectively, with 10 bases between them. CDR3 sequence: CASSGDMDQPQHF. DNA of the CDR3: TGTGCCAGCAGCGGAGACATGGATCAGCCCCAGCATTTT. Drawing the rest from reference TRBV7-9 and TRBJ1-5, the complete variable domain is DTGVSQNPRHKITKRGQNVTFRCDPISEHNRLYWYRQTLGQGPEFLTYFQNEAQLEKSRLLSDRFSAERPKGSFSTLEIQRTEQGDSAMYLCASSGDMDQPQHFGDGTRLSIL.

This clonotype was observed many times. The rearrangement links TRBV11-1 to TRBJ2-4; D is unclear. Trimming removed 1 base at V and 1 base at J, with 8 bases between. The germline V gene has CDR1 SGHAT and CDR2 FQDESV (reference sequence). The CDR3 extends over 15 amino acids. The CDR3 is CASSLGKGAKNIQYF. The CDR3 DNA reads TGTGCCAGCAGCTTAGGAAAGGGTGCCAAAAACATTCAGTACTTC.

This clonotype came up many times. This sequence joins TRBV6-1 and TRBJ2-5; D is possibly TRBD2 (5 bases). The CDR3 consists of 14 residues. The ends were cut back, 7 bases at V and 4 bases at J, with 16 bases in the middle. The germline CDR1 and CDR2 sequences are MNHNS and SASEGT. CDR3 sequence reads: CASTLTAGSETQYF. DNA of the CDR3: TGTGCCAGCACCCTCACCGCGGGCTCAGAGACCCAGTACTTC.

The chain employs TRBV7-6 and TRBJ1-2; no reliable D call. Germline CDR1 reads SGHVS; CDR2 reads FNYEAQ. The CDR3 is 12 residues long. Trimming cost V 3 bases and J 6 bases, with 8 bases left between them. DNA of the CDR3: TGTGCCAGCAGCTTCCCAGACGATGGCTACACCTTC. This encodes CASSFPDDGYTF. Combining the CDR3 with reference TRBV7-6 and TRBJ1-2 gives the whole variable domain GAGVSQSPRYKVTKRGQDVALRCDPISGHVSLYWYRQALGQGPEFLTYFNYEAQQDKSGLPNDRFSAERPEGSISTLTIQRTEQRDSAMYRCASSFPDDGYTFGSGTRLTVV.

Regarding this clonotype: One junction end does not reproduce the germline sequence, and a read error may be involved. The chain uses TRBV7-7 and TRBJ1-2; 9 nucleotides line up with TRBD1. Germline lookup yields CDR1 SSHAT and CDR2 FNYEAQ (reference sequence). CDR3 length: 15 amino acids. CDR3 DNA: TGTGCTAGCAGACCATTGACAGGGGGGTTTAAGAGCTACACCTTC. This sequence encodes CASRPLTGGFKSYTF.

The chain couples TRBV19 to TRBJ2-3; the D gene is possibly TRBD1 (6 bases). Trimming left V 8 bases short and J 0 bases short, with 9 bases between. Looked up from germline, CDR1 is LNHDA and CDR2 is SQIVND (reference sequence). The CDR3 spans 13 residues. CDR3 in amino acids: CASSGQSTDTQYF. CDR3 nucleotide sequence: TGTGCCAGTTCTGGACAGAGCACAGATACGCAGTATTTT.

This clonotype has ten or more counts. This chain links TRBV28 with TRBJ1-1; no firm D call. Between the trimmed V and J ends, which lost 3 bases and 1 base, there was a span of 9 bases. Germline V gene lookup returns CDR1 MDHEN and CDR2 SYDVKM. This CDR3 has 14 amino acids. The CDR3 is CASSFRTENTEAFF. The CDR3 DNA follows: TGTGCCAGCAGTTTTAGGACGGAGAACACTGAAGCTTTCTTT.

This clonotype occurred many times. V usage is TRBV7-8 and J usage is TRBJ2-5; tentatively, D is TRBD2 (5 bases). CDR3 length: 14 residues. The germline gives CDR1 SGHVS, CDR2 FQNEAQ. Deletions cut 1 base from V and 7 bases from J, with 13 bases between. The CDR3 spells CASSLGALRGTQYF. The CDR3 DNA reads TGTGCCAGCAGCTTAGGCGCCCTTCGGGGGACCCAGTACTTC. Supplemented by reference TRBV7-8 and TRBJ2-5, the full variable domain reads GAGVSQSPRYKVAKRGQDVALRCDPISGHVSLFWYQQALGQGPEFLTYFQNEAQLDKSGLPSDRFFAERPEGSVSTLKIQRTQQEDSAVYLCASSLGALRGTQYFGPGTRLLVL.

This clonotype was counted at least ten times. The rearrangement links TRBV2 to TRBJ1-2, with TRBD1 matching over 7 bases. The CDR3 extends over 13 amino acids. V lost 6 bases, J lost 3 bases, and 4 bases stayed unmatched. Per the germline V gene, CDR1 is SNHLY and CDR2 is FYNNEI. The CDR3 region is CASSPGQHYGYTF. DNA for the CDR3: TGTGCCAGCAGCCCGGGACAGCACTATGGCTACACCTTC.

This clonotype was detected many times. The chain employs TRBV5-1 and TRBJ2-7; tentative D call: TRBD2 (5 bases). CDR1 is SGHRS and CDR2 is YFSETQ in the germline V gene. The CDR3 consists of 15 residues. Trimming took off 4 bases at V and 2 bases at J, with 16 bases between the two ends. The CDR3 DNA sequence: TGCGCCAGCAGCGTTCTAGCCGGGAAAGCCTACGAGCAGTACTTC. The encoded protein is CASSVLAGKAYEQYF.

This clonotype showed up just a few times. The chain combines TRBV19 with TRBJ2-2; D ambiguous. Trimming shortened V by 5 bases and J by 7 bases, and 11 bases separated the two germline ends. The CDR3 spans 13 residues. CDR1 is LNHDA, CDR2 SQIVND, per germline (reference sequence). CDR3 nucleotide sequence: TGTGCCAGTAGTCTTCTAGTCGGCGGGGAGCTGTTTTTT. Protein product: CASSLLVGGELFF.

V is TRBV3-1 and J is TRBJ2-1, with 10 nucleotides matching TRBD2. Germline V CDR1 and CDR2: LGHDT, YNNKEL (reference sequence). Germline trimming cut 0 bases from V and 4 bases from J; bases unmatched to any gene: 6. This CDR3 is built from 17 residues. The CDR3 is CASSQDGAGGAYNEQFF. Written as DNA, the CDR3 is TGTGCCAGCAGCCAAGACGGAGCGGGAGGGGCATACAATGAGCAGTTCTTC.

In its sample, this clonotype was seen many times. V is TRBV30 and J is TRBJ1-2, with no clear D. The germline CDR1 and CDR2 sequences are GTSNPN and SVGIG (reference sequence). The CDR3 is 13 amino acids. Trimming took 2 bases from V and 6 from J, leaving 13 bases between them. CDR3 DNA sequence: TGTGCCTGGAGTAATTCTCTGGAGGATGGCTACACCTTC. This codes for CAWSNSLEDGYTF.

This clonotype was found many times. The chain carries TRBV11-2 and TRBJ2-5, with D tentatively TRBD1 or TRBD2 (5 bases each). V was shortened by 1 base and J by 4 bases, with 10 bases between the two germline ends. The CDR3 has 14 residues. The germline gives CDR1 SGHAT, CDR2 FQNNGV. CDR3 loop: CASSLVGGSETQYF. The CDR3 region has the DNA TGTGCCAGCAGCTTAGTTGGGGGTTCAGAGACCCAGTACTTC.

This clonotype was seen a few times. The chain's CDR3 is CATTGETGDHYGYTF. Written as DNA, the CDR3 is TGTGCCACCACTGGAGAGACAGGGGACCACTATGGCTACACCTTC. The chain combines TRBV7-9 with TRBJ1-2; 8 bases are a match to TRBD1. Germline CDR1 is SEHNR and CDR2 is FQNEAQ (reference sequence). J lost 3 bases, V lost 10 bases, and 13 bases had no gene match. This CDR3 has 15 amino acids.